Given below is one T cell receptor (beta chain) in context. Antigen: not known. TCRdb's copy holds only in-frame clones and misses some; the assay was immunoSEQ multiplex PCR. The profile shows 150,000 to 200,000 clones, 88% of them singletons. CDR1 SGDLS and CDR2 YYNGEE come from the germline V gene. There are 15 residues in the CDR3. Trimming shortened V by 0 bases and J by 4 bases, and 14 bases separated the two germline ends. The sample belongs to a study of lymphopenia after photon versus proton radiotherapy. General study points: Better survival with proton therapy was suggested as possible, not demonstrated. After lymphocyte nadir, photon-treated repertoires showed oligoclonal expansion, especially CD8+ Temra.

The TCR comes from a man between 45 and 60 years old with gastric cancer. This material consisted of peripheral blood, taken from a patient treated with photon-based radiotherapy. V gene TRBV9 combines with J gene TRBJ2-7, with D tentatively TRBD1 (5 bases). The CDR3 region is CASSVAAGPAYEQYF. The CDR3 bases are TGTGCCAGCAGCGTAGCTGCAGGGCCGGCTTACGAGCAGTACTTC.